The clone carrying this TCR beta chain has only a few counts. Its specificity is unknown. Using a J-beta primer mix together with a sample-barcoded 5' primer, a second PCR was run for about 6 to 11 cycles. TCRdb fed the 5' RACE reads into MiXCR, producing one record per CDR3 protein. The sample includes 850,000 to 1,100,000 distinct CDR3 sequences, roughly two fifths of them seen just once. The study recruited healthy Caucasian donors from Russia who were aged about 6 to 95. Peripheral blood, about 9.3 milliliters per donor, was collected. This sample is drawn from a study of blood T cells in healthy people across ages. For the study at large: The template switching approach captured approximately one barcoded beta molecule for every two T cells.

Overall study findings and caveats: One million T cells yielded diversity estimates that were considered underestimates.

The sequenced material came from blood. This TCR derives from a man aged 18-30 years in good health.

CDR3 in amino acids: CASSSLQGFYGYTF. CDR3 sequence (DNA): TGTGCCAGCAGCTCACTTCAGGGATTCTATGGCTACACCTTC. The chain couples TRBV11-1 to TRBJ1-2, with D tentatively TRBD1 (5 bases). The germline gives CDR1 SGHAT, CDR2 FQDESV (reference sequence). This CDR3 spans 14 amino acids. Trimming pared 4 bases from V and 4 bases from J, leaving 13 bases between.